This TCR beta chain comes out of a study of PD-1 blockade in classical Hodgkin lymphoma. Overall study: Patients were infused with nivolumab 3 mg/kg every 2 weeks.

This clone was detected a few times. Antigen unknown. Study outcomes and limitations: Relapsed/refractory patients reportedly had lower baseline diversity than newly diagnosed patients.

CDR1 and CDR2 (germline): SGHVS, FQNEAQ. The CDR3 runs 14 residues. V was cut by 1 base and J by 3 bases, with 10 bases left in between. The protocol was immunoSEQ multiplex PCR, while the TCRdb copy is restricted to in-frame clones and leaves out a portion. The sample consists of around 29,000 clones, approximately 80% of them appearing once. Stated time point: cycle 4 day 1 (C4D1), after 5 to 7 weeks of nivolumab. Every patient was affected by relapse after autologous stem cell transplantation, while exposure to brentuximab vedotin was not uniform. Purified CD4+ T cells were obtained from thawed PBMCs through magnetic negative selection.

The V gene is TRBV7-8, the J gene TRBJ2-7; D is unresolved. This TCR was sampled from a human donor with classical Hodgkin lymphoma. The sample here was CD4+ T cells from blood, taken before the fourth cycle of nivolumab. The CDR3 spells CASSLEHGNYEQYF. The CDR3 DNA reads TGTGCCAGCAGCTTAGAACATGGAAACTACGAGCAGTACTTC.